One and the same sample provided the 18 T cell receptor beta chains below, sequenced in a study of blood T cell repertoires in COVID-19. Here immunoSEQ multiplex PCR was the method, and the copy in TCRdb shows in-frame clones only, minus some. The data show around 97,000 clones, about 90% seen once. Sequencing was carried out using peripheral blood. The receptors here all came from a human donor in a cohort sampled during active COVID-19.

In its sample, this clone was seen once. The chain is built from TRBV28 and TRBJ2-1, with 7 nucleotides matching TRBD2. Germline CDR1 is MDHEN and CDR2 is SYDVKM. This CDR3 has 14 amino acids. Trimming took 10 bases from V and 4 from J; bases not matched to a gene: 10. The CDR3 DNA follows: TGTGCCACCTCTCGGGGTAGCGGGTACAATGAGCAGTTCTTC. This encodes CATSRGSGYNEQFF.

Turning to this clone: The identical CDR3 is also encoded by other nucleotide sequences in the sample. The rearrangement joins TRBV5-1 to TRBJ1-2; 7 bases map to TRBD1. The J segment lost 5 bases and the V segment lost 0 bases, leaving 4 bases of the junction unmatched. The CDR3 runs 14 residues. Germline V gene data show CDR1 as SGHRS and CDR2 as YFSETQ. CDR3 in amino acids: CASSLGDRGYGYTF. The CDR3 DNA follows: TGCGCCAGCAGCTTGGGGGACAGAGGATATGGCTACACCTTC.

The chain couples TRBV20-1 to TRBJ2-7; no reliable D call. The CDR3 consists of 13 residues. Trimming removed 3 bases from V and 2 bases from J, with 11 bases in between. Germline CDR1 DFQATT, CDR2 SNEGSKA (reference sequence). Here the CDR3 DNA reads TGCAGTGCTAGTGCCGGGTACCCCTACGAGCAGTACTTC. Translated, it gives CSASAGYPYEQYF.

The J gene is TRBJ2-7, the V gene TRBV28; D remains unclear. The CDR3 has 12 amino acids. Germline V gene sequence: CDR1 MDHEN, CDR2 SYDVKM. V was shortened by 1 base and J by 4 bases, with 5 bases between the two germline ends. This CDR3 is CASSLSLYEQYF. CDR3 DNA: TGTGCCAGCAGTTTATCTTTATACGAGCAGTACTTC. Complete variable domain (other parts from reference TRBV28 and TRBJ2-7): DVKVTQSSRYLVKRTGEKVFLECVQDMDHENMFWYRQDPGLGLRLIYFSYDVKMKEKGDIPEGYSVSREKKERFSLILESASTNQTSMYLCASSLSLYEQYFGPGTRLTVT.

The rearrangement links TRBV27 to TRBJ1-4, with D possibly matching TRBD1 (5 bases). The CDR3 runs to 14 residues. Trimming removed 7 bases from V and 1 base from J, with 10 bases in between. From germline, CDR1 is MNHEY and CDR2 SMNVEV (reference sequence). The CDR3 nucleotides read TGTGCCAGCAAAGGGGTACAAACTAATGAAAAACTGTTTTTT. Amino acid sequence: CASKGVQTNEKLFF.

V gene TRBV27 combines with J gene TRBJ2-6; D is undetermined. The germline V gene has CDR1 MNHEY and CDR2 SMNVEV (reference sequence). V was cut by 3 bases and J by 2 bases, with 11 bases left in between. The CDR3 is 16 residues long. The CDR3 sequence is CASSFVASAGANVLTF. As DNA, the CDR3 is TGTGCCAGCAGTTTTGTGGCCAGCGCTGGGGCCAACGTCCTGACTTTC.

This chain connects TRBV9 to TRBJ2-1; 7 bases align to TRBD2. The CDR3 sequence is 16 residues long. The germline gives CDR1 SGDLS, CDR2 YYNGEE. The V and J ends lost 3 bases and 6 bases, in that order; junction bases with no gene match: 12. The CDR3 here is CASSGSLGGVRNEQFF. The CDR3 region has the DNA TGTGCCAGCAGCGGTAGTCTGGGGGGGGTCCGCAATGAGCAGTTCTTC.

This rearrangement joins TRBV9 to TRBJ1-5; D may be TRBD1 (5 bases). Germline V gene lookup returns CDR1 SGDLS and CDR2 YYNGEE. V was pared by 0 bases and J by 1 base, with 8 bases between. The CDR3 length is 15 residues. This chain's CDR3 is CASSVGTTSNQPQHF. As DNA, the CDR3 is TGTGCCAGCAGCGTAGGGACAACCAGCAATCAGCCCCAGCATTTT.

V usage is TRBV15 and J usage is TRBJ2-7; 11 nucleotides agree with TRBD2. V lost 0 bases, J lost 7 bases, and 8 bases stayed unmatched. Germline V gene sequence: CDR1 LNHNV, CDR2 YYDKDF (reference sequence). There are 16 residues in the CDR3. The CDR3 loop is CATSRDHTSGRMEQYF. CDR3 coding DNA: TGTGCCACCAGCAGAGATCATACTAGCGGGAGAATGGAGCAGTACTTC.

The sample holds one count of this clone. The CDR3 bases are TGTGCCAGCAGTGAAGCGGGACTAGCGGGAGTCTTGTACCAAGAGACCCAGTACTTC. Translation: CASSEAGLAGVLYQETQYF. V gene TRBV2 combines with J gene TRBJ2-5; TRBD2 matches at 14 bases. Germline V CDR1 and CDR2: SNHLY, FYNNEI. The V gene end was trimmed by 0 bases and the J gene end by 0 bases; junction bases not matched to a gene: 6. This CDR3 is 19 amino acids long.

This chain connects TRBV27 to TRBJ2-7, with a weak D call TRBD2 (7 bases). Between the trimmed V and J ends, which lost 1 base and 7 bases, there was a span of 17 bases. The CDR3 totals 15 residues. The germline gives CDR1 MNHEY, CDR2 SMNVEV (reference sequence). CDR3 region: CASSLFPSGGGEQYF. CDR3 DNA: TGTGCCAGCAGTTTATTCCCTTCGGGGGGCGGGGAGCAGTACTTC.

This clone has only one observation. The chain joins TRBV2 to TRBJ1-1, with TRBD1 matching 7 bases. With V trimmed by 6 bases and J by 0 bases, 1 base remained unmatched. Looked up from germline, CDR1 is SNHLY and CDR2 is FYNNEI. The CDR3 has 13 amino acids. Here the CDR3 DNA reads TGTGCCAGCAGGGGGACAGTGAACACTGAAGCTTTCTTT. Protein sequence: CASRGTVNTEAFF.

The gene calls are TRBV2 and TRBJ1-6; D may be TRBD1 (5 bases). This CDR3 spans 17 amino acids. Between the trimmed V and J ends, which lost 6 bases and 3 bases, there was a span of 18 bases. Germline CDR1 reads SNHLY; CDR2 reads FYNNEI. The CDR3 loop reads CASSAGTPTHYNSPLHF. CDR3 in DNA: TGTGCCAGCAGCGCTGGGACTCCCACCCACTATAATTCACCCCTCCACTTT.

The count of this clone is one. The chain uses TRBV9 and TRBJ2-3, with 10 bases that match TRBD2. The CDR3 runs 15 residues. CDR1 SGDLS and CDR2 YYNGEE come from the germline V gene. The J segment lost 4 bases and the V segment lost 1 base, leaving 3 bases of the junction unmatched. The CDR3 DNA reads as TGTGCCAGCAGCGTACTAGCGGGAGTCTCAGATACGCAGTATTTT. It codes for CASSVLAGVSDTQYF.

This clone was recorded only once. The chain joins TRBV6-5 to TRBJ1-5; D gene unclear. The CDR3 is made up of 15 amino acids. The ends were cut back, 0 bases at V and 2 bases at J, with 8 bases in the middle. Germline-derived CDR1 and CDR2 are MNHEY and SVGAGI. The CDR3 DNA sequence: TGTGCCAGCAGTTACTCGTCCAGGCGCAATCAGCCCCAGCATTTT. Its translation: CASSYSSRRNQPQHF.

The chain couples TRBV28 to TRBJ2-7; TRBD2 agrees at 8 bases. Germline lookup yields CDR1 MDHEN and CDR2 SYDVKM. Trimming at V came to 2 bases and at J to 0 bases, leaving 3 bases not matched to a gene. The CDR3 is 15 amino acids. CDR3: CASSLVAGSSYEQYF. CDR3 coding DNA: TGTGCCAGCAGTTTAGTAGCGGGGAGCTCCTACGAGCAGTACTTC.

This chain uses TRBV11-2 with TRBJ2-3; tentatively, D is TRBD2 (5 bases). Germline assignment: CDR1 SGHAT and CDR2 FQNNGV. V dropped 5 bases and J dropped 0 bases, with 12 bases sitting between them. The CDR3 runs to 15 residues. The CDR3 is CASSPRGISTDTQYF. Written as DNA, the CDR3 is TGTGCCAGCAGCCCACGAGGGATTAGCACAGATACGCAGTATTTT.

This chain uses TRBV15 with TRBJ2-2; D unclear. The ends were cut back, 5 bases at V and 9 bases at J, with 16 bases in the middle. Germline-derived CDR1 and CDR2 are LNHNV and YYDKDF (reference sequence). The CDR3 consists of 14 residues. The CDR3 coding sequence is TGTGCCACCAGCTACCGCCAAGCACCCCGGGAGCTGTTTTTT. This gives the protein CATSYRQAPRELFF.